This T cell receptor (beta chain) was sequenced in a study of identical twins. The CDR3 consists of 13 residues. Germline V gene data show CDR1 as KGHDR and CDR2 as SFDVKD. V lost 10 bases to trimming and J lost 3 bases; unmatched junction nucleotides: 5. This clonotype was observed at least ten times. One entry per CDR3 protein results from TCRdb running MiXCR on the 5' RACE reads. The table has a few hundred thousand distinct CDR3 sequences, roughly 10% seen once. The sample also formed part of further work on yellow fever vaccine responses in identical twins.

Sequenced material: CD8+ T cells sorted from blood. The chain joins TRBV24-1 to TRBJ2-7; 10 bases map to TRBD1. This receptor was obtained from a woman under 30 in good health. As DNA, the CDR3 is TGTGCCACAATGGGACAGGGGAGCTACGAGCAGTACTTC. This translates into CATMGQGSYEQYF.